This entry lists 30 T cell receptor beta chains sequenced from one sample in a study of blood T cell repertoires in COVID-19. The method was immunoSEQ multiplex PCR; TCRdb's version includes in-frame clones alone and lacks a portion of them. Of about 120,000 clones detected, about 79% appear once; the ten largest clones hold more than 4.5%. Sequenced sample: peripheral blood. All receptors derive from an older woman with acute or convalescent COVID-19.

The J gene is TRBJ2-3, the V gene TRBV3-1 (or the pseudogene TRBV3-2); 14 nucleotides match TRBD2. The junction had 8 bases not matched to a gene; V was cut back by 2 bases and J by 4 bases. The CDR3 spans 18 residues. Germline CDR1 reads LGHDT; CDR2 reads YNNKEL (reference sequence). The CDR3 bases are TGTGCCAGCAGCCAACTACGACTAGCGGGGGGGCCATCAGATACGCAGTATTTT. It codes for CASSQLRLAGGPSDTQYF.

The V and J genes are TRBV10-2 and TRBJ1-1, with D possibly TRBD1 on 6 matching bases. This CDR3 has 16 residues. Deletions cut 3 bases from V and 0 bases from J, with 14 bases between. Germline values: CDR1 WSHSY, CDR2 SAAADI. CDR3 residues: CASSDPDRNLNTEAFF. CDR3 nucleotide sequence: TGCGCCAGCAGTGACCCCGACAGGAACTTGAACACTGAAGCTTTCTTT.

The rearrangement links TRBV9 to TRBJ2-1; 8 bases are shared with TRBD2. Looked up from germline, CDR1 is SGDLS and CDR2 is YYNGEE. The length of the CDR3 is 15 residues. Losses at the gene ends were 0 bases for V and 2 bases for J; bases not matched to a gene: 1. DNA of the CDR3: TGTGCCAGCAGCGTAGGAGCGGGGGCCTACAATGAGCAGTTCTTC. This sequence encodes CASSVGAGAYNEQFF.

This clone was detected only once. The rearrangement joins TRBV6-5 to TRBJ1-2, with a tentative D call TRBD1 (5 bases). The ends were cut back, 6 bases at V and 3 bases at J, with 17 bases in the middle. Germline V gene sequence: CDR1 MNHEY, CDR2 SVGAGI. This CDR3 has 15 residues. The DNA for the CDR3 is TGTGCCAGCAGCCGCGGGGGGTACGGCCACTATGGCTACACCTTC. This sequence encodes CASSRGGYGHYGYTF.

This clone was recorded a few times. The rearrangement joins TRBV3-1 (or the pseudogene TRBV3-2) to TRBJ2-7; TRBD2 might be the D (6 bases). Trimming removed 4 bases at V and 7 bases at J, with 23 bases between. This CDR3 has 16 amino acids. CDR1 LGHDT and CDR2 YNNKEL come from the germline V gene (reference sequence). The CDR3 spells CASSLRRDNRLREQYF. CDR3 in DNA: TGTGCCAGCAGCCTCAGGAGGGATAACCGACTAAGGGAGCAGTACTTC.

The rearrangement uses TRBV4-2 and TRBJ1-1, with D perhaps matching TRBD1 (6 bases). The CDR3 length is 14 residues. Deletions cut 4 bases from V and 1 base from J, with 10 bases between. Germline V CDR1 and CDR2: LGHNA, YNFKEQ. CDR3 in DNA: TGTGCCAGCAGCCGTCACAGGGAGAACACTGAAGCTTTCTTT. Protein: CASSRHRENTEAFF.

The chain combines TRBV7-2 with TRBJ2-7; 10 bases are a match to TRBD2. V trimming: 1 base; J trimming: 5 bases; junction bases outside the gene matches: 8. This CDR3 is built from 16 residues. Looked up from germline, CDR1 is SGHTA and CDR2 is FQGNSA. This CDR3 is CASSLGIAGGVDEQYF. In nucleotides, the CDR3 is TGTGCCAGCAGCTTAGGTATAGCGGGGGGCGTGGACGAGCAGTACTTC.

The gene calls are TRBV6-5 and TRBJ2-3; the D is unclear. Germline V gives CDR1 MNHEY, CDR2 SVGAGI. The CDR3 sequence is 15 residues long. Between the trimmed V and J ends, which lost 7 bases and 2 bases, there was a span of 16 bases. CDR3 sequence (DNA): TGTGCCAGCACGCCTCGCCCCTCACTCACAGATACGCAGTATTTT. Encoded protein: CASTPRPSLTDTQYF.

The rearrangement links TRBV5-4 to TRBJ1-5; TRBD1 matches at 9 bases. Trimming cost V 4 bases and J 4 bases; bases outside gene matches: 6. The CDR3 is 15 amino acids. Per the germline V gene, CDR1 is SGHNT and CDR2 is YYREEE (reference sequence). This CDR3 is CASSPNRGPNQPQHF. In nucleotides, the CDR3 is TGTGCCAGCAGCCCAAACAGGGGGCCTAATCAGCCCCAGCATTTT.

This chain joins TRBV6-5 and TRBJ2-7, with D unclear. Trimming pared 5 bases from V and 0 bases from J, leaving 11 bases between. The CDR3 extends over 14 amino acids. In germline, CDR1 is MNHEY, CDR2 SVGAGI. The CDR3 DNA follows: TGTGCCAGCAGTCCCACAGAAAACTCCTACGAGCAGTACGTC. Its protein product is CASSPTENSYEQYV.

The V and J genes are TRBV25-1 and TRBJ2-3, with 10 bases aligning to TRBD2. The germline gives CDR1 MGHDK, CDR2 SYGVNS. This CDR3 has 17 residues. Trimming took 3 bases from V and 5 from J; bases not matched to a gene: 11. The CDR3 DNA is TGTGCCAGCAGTGAGGCAGGAGCGGGGGGGCGTAGAGATACGCAGTATTTT. As protein: CASSEAGAGGRRDTQYF.

The rearrangement uses TRBV5-6 and TRBJ2-7; 8 bases line up with TRBD2. Trimming cost V 4 bases and J 3 bases; bases outside gene matches: 9. The CDR3 consists of 15 residues. Germline CDR1 reads SGHDT; CDR2 reads YYEEEE. DNA for the CDR3: TGTGCCAGCAGCCCCGCCGGGGGGGCGGGCTACGAGCAGTACTTC. Its translation is CASSPAGGAGYEQYF.

This clone has only a few counts. V and J are TRBV3-1 (or the pseudogene TRBV3-2) and TRBJ1-1; D gene ambiguous. Deletions cut 0 bases from V and 1 base from J, with 6 bases between. Per the germline V gene, CDR1 is LGHDT and CDR2 is YNNKEL (reference sequence). This CDR3 comprises 14 residues. In DNA, the CDR3 is TGTGCCAGCAGCCAAGATCTCCCGAACACTGAAGCTTTCTTT. This sequence encodes CASSQDLPNTEAFF.

The chain couples TRBV18 to TRBJ1-4, with D unclear. CDR1 and CDR2 from the germline V gene are KGHSH and LQKENI. The V end was cut by 5 bases, the J end by 3 bases, with 16 bases between. CDR3 size: 16 residues. Here the CDR3 reads CASSGRSLAANEKLFF. CDR3 bases: TGTGCCAGCTCAGGAAGGTCCCTAGCGGCTAATGAAAAACTGTTTTTT.

This chain connects TRBV7-9 to TRBJ1-4; D perhaps matches TRBD1 (6 bases). CDR1 and CDR2 from the germline V gene are SEHNR and FQNEAQ (reference sequence). This CDR3 is 15 amino acids long. Trimming shortened V by 5 bases and J by 6 bases, and 16 bases separated the two germline ends. The CDR3 spells CASSRSYRDDEKLFF. The CDR3 coding sequence is TGTGCCAGCAGCCGATCCTACAGGGACGATGAAAAACTGTTTTTT.

This clone has just a few counts. The chain joins TRBV15 to TRBJ2-5; 11 bases fit TRBD2. After removal of 3 bases from V and 9 bases from J, the junction contained 12 bases not matched to a gene. CDR3 length: 16 residues. Germline CDR1 is LNHNV and CDR2 is YYDKDF (reference sequence). The CDR3 spells CATSRRGSGGAEAQYF. The CDR3 nucleotides are TGTGCCACCAGCAGGCGGGGTAGCGGGGGGGCCGAGGCCCAGTACTTC.

The V and J genes are TRBV24-1 and TRBJ2-3; 9 bases are a match to TRBD1. Germline CDR1 reads KGHDR; CDR2 reads SFDVKD. With 5 bases clipped from V and 1 base from J, the junction kept 3 bases outside the gene matches. The CDR3 is made up of 15 amino acids. The CDR3 spells CATSGTGEGTDTQYF. The CDR3 DNA reads as TGTGCCACCAGTGGGACAGGGGAGGGCACAGATACGCAGTATTTT.

The V call is TRBV2, the J call TRBJ1-2, with TRBD1 as a possible D gene (5 bases). Germline lookup yields CDR1 SNHLY and CDR2 FYNNEI. The CDR3 runs 12 residues. Trimming pared 7 bases from V and 7 bases from J, leaving 13 bases between. CDR3 nucleotide sequence: TGTGCCAGCAATCCCGAAAGGGGTGGCTACACCTTC. Protein: CASNPERGGYTF. Variable domain in full (rest from reference TRBV2 and TRBJ1-2): EPEVTQTPSHQVTQMGQEVILRCVPISNHLYFYWYRQILGQKVEFLVSFYNNEISEKSEIFDDQFSVERPDGSNFTLKIRSTKLEDSAMYFCASNPERGGYTFGSGTRLTVV.

J is TRBJ2-5 and V is TRBV7-8; TRBD1 matches at 7 bases. CDR3 length: 15 residues. With V trimmed by 5 bases and J by 3 bases, 9 bases remained unmatched. Germline CDR1 is SGHVS and CDR2 is FQNEAQ. In DNA form, the CDR3 reads TGTGCCAGCAGCCAACAAGGGGGCTCAAAAGAGACCCAGTACTTC. Amino acid sequence: CASSQQGGSKETQYF.

V is TRBV6-5 and J is TRBJ1-3; 10 positions agree with TRBD1. This CDR3 spans 14 amino acids. CDR1 MNHEY and CDR2 SVGAGI come from the germline V gene. V was clipped by 5 bases and J by 8 bases; unmatched bases: 6. Here the CDR3 reads CASSIGTGVDTIYF. DNA of the CDR3: TGTGCCAGCAGTATTGGGACAGGGGTGGACACCATATATTTT.

This clone was seen more than once but under ten times. V usage is TRBV5-1 and J usage is TRBJ1-4; no reliable D call. The ends were cut back, 0 bases at V and 6 bases at J, with 15 bases in the middle. The length of the CDR3 is 16 residues. Germline loops: CDR1 SGHRS, CDR2 YFSETQ. As DNA, the CDR3 is TGCGCCAGCAGCTTGGGGGGAGGGCTTGGTGATGAAAAACTGTTTTTT. It translates to CASSLGGGLGDEKLFF. Variable domain in full (rest from reference TRBV5-1 and TRBJ1-4): KAGVTQTPRYLIKTRGQQVTLSCSPISGHRSVSWYQQTPGQGLQFLFEYFSETQRNKGNFPGRFSGRQFSNSRSEMNVSTLELGDSALYLCASSLGGGLGDEKLFFGSGTQLSVL.

This chain joins TRBV19 and TRBJ1-2; 7 bases align to TRBD1. The CDR3 extends over 15 amino acids. Germline values: CDR1 LNHDA, CDR2 SQIVND (reference sequence). V lost 10 bases to trimming and J lost 4 bases; unmatched junction nucleotides: 15. This CDR3 reads CATSPTRQGVYGYTF. The CDR3, as DNA: TGTGCCACCTCTCCGACGAGACAGGGAGTCTATGGCTACACCTTC.

V usage is TRBV15 and J usage is TRBJ1-5; no definite D call. The CDR3 sequence is 13 residues long. Germline V CDR1 and CDR2: LNHNV, YYDKDF (reference sequence). The V end lost 4 bases, the J end lost 5 bases, and 9 bases lay between the germline ends. CDR3 DNA: TGTGCCACCAGCAAAGGGAGGGATCAGCCCCAGCATTTT. Translated, it gives CATSKGRDQPQHF.

CDR3: CASSNFATNEKLFF. CDR3 coding DNA: TGTGCCAGCAGCAATTTTGCAACTAATGAAAAACTGTTTTTT. The chain combines TRBV6-5 with TRBJ1-4; D gene ambiguous. The CDR3 length is 14 residues. Trimming pared 6 bases from V and 0 bases from J, leaving 8 bases between. The V gene's germline CDR1 is MNHEY and CDR2 SVGAGI.

This clone was recorded once. The gene calls are TRBV3-1 (or the pseudogene TRBV3-2) and TRBJ2-2; possibly TRBD1 for D (5 bases). Germline-derived CDR1 and CDR2 are LGHDT and YNNKEL (reference sequence). With 5 bases removed from V and 3 bases from J, the gap between germline ends came to 13 bases. This CDR3 comprises 15 residues. The CDR3 here is CASSIGGADTGELFF. The CDR3 DNA reads as TGTGCCAGCAGCATTGGTGGGGCGGACACCGGGGAGCTGTTTTTT.

This clone was observed a handful of times. The genes are TRBV9 and TRBJ2-3; TRBD1 matches 11 bases. V lost 3 bases to trimming and J lost 6 bases; unmatched junction nucleotides: 6. CDR3 length: 15 residues. CDR1 and CDR2 from the germline V gene are SGDLS and YYNGEE. The CDR3 DNA reads as TGTGCCAGCAGCGCTGGACAGGGGGCAGCGGATACGCAGTATTTT. Translation: CASSAGQGAADTQYF.

The chain joins TRBV4-3 to TRBJ1-2, with 7 bases aligning to TRBD1. The length of the CDR3 is 16 residues. CDR1 and CDR2 (germline): LGHNA, YSLEER. Germline trimming cut 1 base from V and 4 bases from J; bases unmatched to any gene: 9. The DNA for the CDR3 is TGCGCCAGCAGCCAAGCCTACAGGGGTCCCCTCTATGGCTACACCTTC. Encoded protein: CASSQAYRGPLYGYTF.

Concerning this clone: This same CDR3 is encoded by further DNA sequences in the sample. This sequence joins TRBV18 and TRBJ1-2; the D gene is possibly TRBD1 (5 bases). Trimming stripped 3 bases from V and 3 bases from J, with 8 bases between. This CDR3 is 13 amino acids long. From germline, CDR1 is KGHSH and CDR2 LQKENI. The CDR3 loop is CASSPQGDYGYTF. The CDR3 DNA follows: TGTGCCAGCTCACCCCAAGGGGACTATGGCTACACCTTC.

The chain links TRBV5-1 to TRBJ1-1, with D unresolved. There are 16 residues in the CDR3. V was pared by 0 bases and J by 5 bases, with 17 bases between. Per the germline V gene, CDR1 is SGHRS and CDR2 is YFSETQ. CDR3 residues: CASSLAGEGLATEAFF. CDR3 nucleotide sequence: TGCGCCAGCAGCTTGGCCGGGGAGGGCCTAGCGACTGAAGCTTTCTTT.

J is TRBJ1-2 and V is TRBV5-6; D unclear. The length of the CDR3 is 11 residues. Trimming left V 1 base short and J 8 bases short, with 6 bases between. Germline CDR1 reads SGHDT; CDR2 reads YYEEEE. The CDR3 bases are TGTGCCAGCAGCTTGTCTCGGGGCTACACCTTC. Translation gives CASSLSRGYTF.